This entry lists 21 T cell receptor beta chains sequenced from one sample in a study of shared clonotypes between healthy human individuals. Sequencing was performed with immunoSEQ multiplex PCR; in TCRdb, only in-frame clones are kept and a portion is missing. Among about 2.4 million clones listed, over 85% were seen once. Sample: naive CD4+ T cells from PBMCs. The sample's subset: CD45RA+ positively selected. The receptor source for this set is a young man in good health. Some clones in this sample may be carry-over from other donors' samples.

The V gene is TRBV10-3, the J gene TRBJ2-3; D gene unclear. Germline values: CDR1 ENHRY, CDR2 SYGVKD. The CDR3 sequence is 14 residues long. The V end lost 3 bases, the J end lost 1 base, and 8 bases lay between the germline ends. The chain's CDR3 is CAISDDLGTDTQYF. Here the CDR3 DNA reads TGTGCCATCAGTGATGACCTCGGCACAGATACGCAGTATTTT.

V usage is TRBV19 and J usage is TRBJ2-1; TRBD2 agrees at 8 bases. Per the germline V gene, CDR1 is LNHDA and CDR2 is SQIVND (reference sequence). The CDR3 has 14 residues. V shed 9 bases and J 7 bases; nucleotides not matched to a gene: 11. CDR3 bases: TGTGCCAGCCACACCGGTGCTAGCGGGAATGAGCAGTTCTTC. Translating it yields CASHTGASGNEQFF.

The chain carries TRBV2 and TRBJ2-7, with D possibly matching TRBD1 (6 bases). V gave up 8 bases and J gave up 4 bases, with 9 bases separating them. CDR1 and CDR2 from the germline V gene are SNHLY and FYNNEI. There are 11 residues in the CDR3. The DNA of the CDR3 is TGTGCCAGCGTGAGGGGGTACGAGCAGTACTTC. Translated, it gives CASVRGYEQYF.

CDR3 sequence (DNA): TGTGCCAGCGGAGGACAGGCGCTGGAGACCCAGTACTTC. This codes for CASGGQALETQYF. The chain combines TRBV7-6 with TRBJ2-5; the match to TRBD1 covers 7 bases. The CDR3 spans 13 residues. Germline V CDR1 and CDR2: SGHVS, FNYEAQ. V shed 8 bases, J shed 5 bases, and the junction held 8 bases outside the gene matches. Full variable domain (missing parts from reference TRBV7-6 and TRBJ2-5): GAGVSQSPRYKVTKRGQDVALRCDPISGHVSLYWYRQALGQGPEFLTYFNYEAQQDKSGLPNDRFSAERPEGSISTLTIQRTEQRDSAMYRCASGGQALETQYFGPGTRLLVL.

The chain employs TRBV28 and TRBJ2-3; 10 nucleotides match TRBD2. Trimming at V came to 5 bases and at J to 7 bases, leaving 9 bases not matched to a gene. CDR3 size: 15 residues. Germline CDR1 is MDHEN and CDR2 is SYDVKM. The CDR3 is CASSGAGGGTNTQYF. The CDR3 DNA reads as TGTGCCAGCAGTGGAGCGGGGGGGGGCACCAATACGCAGTATTTT.

This chain joins TRBV27 and TRBJ2-7; D is ambiguous. The germline V gene encodes CDR1 MNHEY and CDR2 SMNVEV (reference sequence). This CDR3 has 12 residues. The V and J ends lost 6 bases and 2 bases respectively, with 8 bases between them. CDR3 sequence reads: CASRSFPYEQYF. In nucleotides, the CDR3 is TGTGCCAGCAGAAGTTTTCCCTACGAGCAGTACTTC.

The chain recombines TRBV9 with TRBJ2-7; a weak D match, TRBD2 (5 bases). Germline V lookup: CDR1 SGDLS, CDR2 YYNGEE. Trimming removed 4 bases at V and 2 bases at J, with 13 bases between. The CDR3 extends over 14 amino acids. CDR3: CASSSEDGTYEQYF. CDR3 DNA: TGTGCCAGCAGCTCGGAGGACGGTACCTACGAGCAGTACTTC.

V and J are TRBV7-9 and TRBJ1-1; D remains ambiguous. The V and J ends lost 1 base and 4 bases respectively, with 16 bases between them. The CDR3 loop spans 16 amino acids. CDR1 and CDR2 (germline): SEHNR, FQNEAQ (reference sequence). The CDR3 spells CASSLGALGPGTEAFF. In nucleotides, the CDR3 is TGTGCCAGCAGCTTAGGGGCATTGGGCCCCGGCACTGAAGCTTTCTTT. The full variable domain, its missing parts supplied by reference TRBV7-9 and TRBJ1-1, is DTGVSQNPRHKITKRGQNVTFRCDPISEHNRLYWYRQTLGQGPEFLTYFQNEAQLEKSRLLSDRFSAERPKGSFSTLEIQRTEQGDSAMYLCASSLGALGPGTEAFFGQGTRLTVV.

The rearrangement joins TRBV27 to TRBJ2-1, with 15 positions matching TRBD2. Germline V gives CDR1 MNHEY, CDR2 SMNVEV (reference sequence). The V gene end was trimmed by 5 bases and the J gene end by 9 bases; junction bases not matched to a gene: 8. The CDR3 totals 16 residues. CDR3 nucleotide sequence: TGTGCCAGCAGTAGCCCGGGACTAGCGGGAGGACGTGAGCAGTTCTTC. Encoded protein: CASSSPGLAGGREQFF.

This chain uses TRBV28 with TRBJ2-5; the D is unclear. Trimming pared 6 bases from V and 2 bases from J, leaving 16 bases between. Germline CDR1 is MDHEN and CDR2 is SYDVKM. The CDR3 length is 15 residues. CDR3 nucleotide sequence: TGTGCCAGCAGCTTCCCGGAATCCCCGCAAGAGACCCAGTACTTC. Protein sequence: CASSFPESPQETQYF.

This rearrangement joins TRBV29-1 to TRBJ2-7, with TRBD1 as a possible D gene (6 bases). Germline-derived CDR1 and CDR2 are SQVTM and ANQGSEA. V lost 2 bases to trimming and J lost 3 bases, with 11 bases between them. The CDR3 runs to 13 residues. The DNA of the CDR3 is TGCAGCGTTGAATCAGGGGATCGCTACGAGCAGTACTTC. Amino acid sequence: CSVESGDRYEQYF.

This chain connects TRBV7-9 to TRBJ2-1, with 8 bases identical to TRBD2. Germline V gene data show CDR1 as SEHNR and CDR2 as FQNEAQ (reference sequence). V dropped 8 bases and J dropped 7; count of bases not matched to a gene: 7. The CDR3 covers 13 residues. CDR3 sequence: CASLGLVRNEQFF. For the CDR3, the DNA is TGTGCCAGCCTGGGACTAGTCAGGAATGAGCAGTTCTTC. Complete variable domain (other parts from reference TRBV7-9 and TRBJ2-1): DTGVSQNPRHKITKRGQNVTFRCDPISEHNRLYWYRQTLGQGPEFLTYFQNEAQLEKSRLLSDRFSAERPKGSFSTLEIQRTEQGDSAMYLCASLGLVRNEQFFGPGTRLTVL.

The chain recombines TRBV28 with TRBJ1-4, with 7 bases aligning to TRBD1. V was pared by 6 bases and J by 8 bases, with 9 bases of the junction left unmatched. Germline CDR1 reads MDHEN; CDR2 reads SYDVKM. CDR3 length: 14 amino acids. The CDR3 loop is CASSSGTEREKLFF. As DNA, the CDR3 is TGTGCCAGCAGCTCCGGGACAGAAAGGGAAAAACTGTTTTTT. The full variable domain, rest sourced from reference TRBV28 and TRBJ1-4, is DVKVTQSSRYLVKRTGEKVFLECVQDMDHENMFWYRQDPGLGLRLIYFSYDVKMKEKGDIPEGYSVSREKKERFSLILESASTNQTSMYLCASSSGTEREKLFFGSGTQLSVL.

The rearrangement uses TRBV28 and TRBJ2-7; 10 bases are a match to TRBD1. Germline CDR1 is MDHEN and CDR2 is SYDVKM. This CDR3 comprises 15 residues. V gave up 6 bases and J gave up 3 bases; unmatched junction bases: 8. The CDR3 loop is CASRPFRDRGYEQYF. In DNA form, the CDR3 reads TGTGCCAGCAGGCCTTTCCGGGACAGGGGCTACGAGCAGTACTTC.

This chain joins TRBV6-1 and TRBJ2-5, with TRBD1 matching 7 bases. Germline V CDR1 and CDR2: MNHNS, SASEGT. Trimming took 4 bases from V and 5 from J; bases not matched to a gene: 10. The CDR3 length is 15 residues. The CDR3, as DNA: TGTGCCAGCAGTGTACTGAGACAGGGTGCGGAGACCCAGTACTTC. Encoded protein: CASSVLRQGAETQYF.

The J gene is TRBJ2-6, the V gene TRBV10-3, with D perhaps TRBD1 (6 bases). Per germline, CDR1 ENHRY and CDR2 SYGVKD. The V end was cut by 2 bases, the J end by 1 base, with 18 bases between. This CDR3 has 19 residues. The CDR3 reads CAISEDFGGARSGANVLTF. DNA of the CDR3: TGTGCCATCAGTGAGGATTTTGGGGGCGCAAGGTCTGGGGCCAACGTCCTGACTTTC.

J is TRBJ1-3 and V is TRBV21-1; no check of the table's D call, TRBD1, against the DNA was made. TRBV21-1 is labeled a pseudogene. This CDR3 has 17 amino acids. CDR3 sequence reads: CASSKADDSSSGNTIYF. CDR3 coding DNA: TGTGCCAGCAGCAAAGCTGACGACAGTAGCTCTGGAAACACCATATATTTT.

The chain employs TRBV7-8 and TRBJ1-3, with D hard to call. Germline V lookup: CDR1 SGHVS, CDR2 FQNEAQ. The V end lost 1 base, the J end lost 0 bases, and 7 bases lay between the germline ends. The CDR3 extends over 15 amino acids. CDR3 amino acids: CASSLGPSSGNTIYF. In DNA form, the CDR3 reads TGTGCCAGCAGCTTAGGTCCCAGCTCTGGAAACACCATATATTTT.

The chain employs TRBV5-1 and TRBJ2-1; D not certain. The V gene's germline CDR1 is SGHRS and CDR2 YFSETQ. Trimming pared 7 bases from V and 5 bases from J, leaving 16 bases between. This CDR3 region has 14 residues. For the CDR3, the DNA is TGCGCCAGCGCGTCGGGTCTTGTCAACAATGAGCAGTTCTTC. It is translated as CASASGLVNNEQFF.

The chain joins TRBV6-1 to TRBJ1-5; D gene ambiguous. The CDR3 spans 15 residues. The V end lost 4 bases, the J end lost 9 bases, and 19 bases lay between the germline ends. Germline V gives CDR1 MNHNS, CDR2 SASEGT. The CDR3 loop is CASSVREVNIRPQHF. CDR3 DNA: TGTGCCAGCAGTGTACGGGAGGTGAACATCAGGCCCCAGCATTTT.

This chain uses TRBV28 with TRBJ1-1; tentatively, D is TRBD1 (5 bases). Trimming cost V 4 bases and J 6 bases, with 18 bases left between them. Germline values: CDR1 MDHEN, CDR2 SYDVKM. The CDR3 consists of 15 residues. The CDR3 reads CASSSPGGGVAEAFF. CDR3 nucleotides: TGTGCCAGCAGTTCACCCGGGGGGGGTGTCGCTGAAGCTTTCTTT.